A single sample is the source of the 29 T cell receptor beta chains below, sequenced in a study of blood T cell repertoires in COVID-19 (dated by TCRdb to 2018 to 2020). The method was the immunoSEQ multiplex PCR assay. Imported from immuneACCESS, the table was reduced by TCRdb to in-frame sequences with V and J called. These copies leave out some clones; in studies compared against another copy, an unresolved V gene accounts for under half, and the cause of the remainder is not known. The sample has approximately 500,000 clones on record, roughly 89% of them singletons. About 8.2% of the sample goes to the ten largest clones. What was sequenced was peripheral blood. The receptors shown here come from a woman between 50 and 59 years old with COVID-19, enrolled during active disease.

The chain carries TRBV5-4 and TRBJ2-7, with D hard to call. CDR3 size: 13 residues. Germline values: CDR1 SGHNT, CDR2 YYREEE (reference sequence). The germline V and J ends were trimmed by 3 bases and 5 bases, with 12 bases remaining between them. Here the CDR3 DNA reads TGTGCCAGCAGCTCGGTTGAATCGCACGAGCAGTACTTC. As protein: CASSSVESHEQYF.

The chain couples TRBV5-4 to TRBJ2-2; 11 bases fit TRBD2. CDR3 length: 18 residues. After removal of 0 bases from V and 0 bases from J, the junction contained 4 bases not matched to a gene. The germline CDR1 and CDR2 sequences are SGHNT and YYREEE (reference sequence). The CDR3 spells CASSLGRLAGPNTGELFF. The DNA for the CDR3 is TGTGCCAGCAGCTTGGGCAGACTAGCGGGGCCGAACACCGGGGAGCTGTTTTTT. Full variable domain (rest looked up from reference TRBV5-4 and TRBJ2-2): ETGVTQSPTHLIKTRGQQVTLRCSSQSGHNTVSWYQQALGQGPQFIFQYYREEENGRGNFPPRFSGLQFPNYSSELNVNALELDDSALYLCASSLGRLAGPNTGELFFGEGSRLTVL.

This clone was counted once. The chain is built from TRBV5-1 and TRBJ1-1, with TRBD1 matching over 9 bases. This CDR3 is 18 amino acids long. The trim removed 4 bases at V and 4 bases at J, leaving 17 bases unmatched. CDR1 is SGHRS and CDR2 is YFSETQ in the germline V gene. The CDR3 loop reads CASSTTTGGRLASTEAFF. In DNA form, the CDR3 reads TGCGCCAGCAGCACTACGACAGGGGGTCGCCTAGCGTCCACTGAAGCTTTCTTT.

In its sample, this clone was seen once. The CDR3 DNA sequence: TGTGCCAGCAGCTTAGTGCGGGGGCTTTACAATGAGCAGTTCTTC. This sequence encodes CASSLVRGLYNEQFF. The chain links TRBV7-2 to TRBJ2-1; a possible D gene is TRBD2 (7 bases). The CDR3 runs to 15 residues. Trimming removed 1 base at V and 4 bases at J, with 11 bases between. Germline CDR1 is SGHTA and CDR2 is FQGNSA.

The V and J genes are TRBV7-9 and TRBJ1-2; 11 bases are a match to TRBD1. This CDR3 region has 14 residues. Germline CDR1 SEHNR, CDR2 FQNEAQ (reference sequence). The junction had 6 bases not matched to a gene; V was cut back by 4 bases and J by 8 bases. In DNA form, the CDR3 reads TGTGCCAGCAGCTCCGGACAGGGGGCGGGCGGCTACACCTTC. Its translation is CASSSGQGAGGYTF.

This chain joins TRBV2 and TRBJ2-2; weak D call: TRBD1 (5 bases). The CDR3 is 14 amino acids. Germline lookup yields CDR1 SNHLY and CDR2 FYNNEI. V lost 3 bases and J 3 bases, leaving 8 bases between the germline ends. CDR3 bases: TGTGCCAGCAGTGAGGGGCAGTACACCGGGGAGCTGTTTTTT. It encodes CASSEGQYTGELFF.

The chain is built from TRBV4-1 and TRBJ2-7, with 8 bases aligning to TRBD2. Germline V gives CDR1 MGHRA, CDR2 YSYEKL. This CDR3 comprises 17 residues. The junction had 7 bases not matched to a gene; V was cut back by 0 bases and J by 0 bases. This CDR3 is CASSQEYRGGSSYEQYF. For the CDR3, the DNA is TGCGCCAGCAGCCAAGAGTATCGCGGGGGGAGCTCCTACGAGCAGTACTTC.

This rearrangement joins TRBV19 to TRBJ2-3; 8 bases agree with TRBD1. V lost 5 bases, J lost 1 base, and 5 bases stayed unmatched. The CDR3 spans 15 residues. The germline V gene encodes CDR1 LNHDA and CDR2 SQIVND (reference sequence). The CDR3 DNA reads TGTGCCAGTAGTGAGACAGGGGTGGGCACAGATACGCAGTATTTT. It translates to CASSETGVGTDTQYF. Drawing the rest from reference TRBV19 and TRBJ2-3, the complete variable domain is DGGITQSPKYLFRKEGQNVTLSCEQNLNHDAMYWYRQDPGQGLRLIYYSQIVNDFQKGDIAEGYSVSREKKESFPLTVTSAQKNPTAFYLCASSETGVGTDTQYFGPGTRLTVL.

This rearrangement joins TRBV3-1 (or the pseudogene TRBV3-2) to TRBJ1-5; perhaps TRBD1 as D (6 bases). The CDR3 length is 16 residues. Trimming stripped 3 bases from V and 7 bases from J, with 19 bases between. CDR1 is LGHDT, CDR2 YNNKEL, per germline (reference sequence). The CDR3 bases are TGTGCCAGCAGCCACGCTCACGCGGGGGCTGGACAGCCCCAGCATTTT. Its protein is CASSHAHAGAGQPQHF.

The gene calls are TRBV28 and TRBJ1-3, with TRBD1 as a possible D gene (6 bases). V was shortened by 2 bases and J by 8 bases, with 10 bases between the two germline ends. Germline V gene lookup returns CDR1 MDHEN and CDR2 SYDVKM. CDR3 length: 13 residues. For the CDR3, the DNA is TGTGCCAGCAGTTTACCCAGGGGCGACACCATATATTTT. Protein product: CASSLPRGDTIYF.

This chain joins TRBV29-1 and TRBJ1-2; no clear D. With 6 bases removed from V and 6 bases from J, the gap between germline ends came to 8 bases. The CDR3 totals 10 residues. CDR1 and CDR2 from the germline V gene are SQVTM and ANQGSEA. In DNA form, the CDR3 reads TGCAGCGTCACCGGTAATGGCTACACCTTC. Translated: CSVTGNGYTF.

This chain joins TRBV9 and TRBJ2-3, with TRBD2 identical over 9 bases. Germline CDR1 and CDR2: SGDLS and YYNGEE. This CDR3 spans 16 amino acids. After removal of 3 bases from V and 5 bases from J, the junction contained 10 bases not matched to a gene. DNA of the CDR3: TGTGCCAGCAGCGACCGAGCGGGGGGTGAGGGAGATACGCAGTATTTT. It is translated as CASSDRAGGEGDTQYF. Full variable domain (rest looked up from reference TRBV9 and TRBJ2-3): DSGVTQTPKHLITATGQRVTLRCSPRSGDLSVYWYQQSLDQGLQFLIQYYNGEERAKGNILERFSAQQFPDLHSELNLSSLELGDSALYFCASSDRAGGEGDTQYFGPGTRLTVL.

V gene TRBV6-1 combines with J gene TRBJ2-5, with D maybe TRBD2 (5 bases). The CDR3 has 12 amino acids. CDR1 MNHNS and CDR2 SASEGT come from the germline V gene. V lost 7 bases to trimming and J lost 3 bases, with 9 bases between them. DNA of the CDR3: TGTGCCAGCACCTCGAGGGAAGAGACCCAGTACTTC. This sequence encodes CASTSREETQYF.

V is TRBV27 and J is TRBJ1-1; perhaps TRBD1 as D (6 bases). Trimming cost V 8 bases and J 6 bases, with 13 bases left between them. From germline, CDR1 is MNHEY and CDR2 SMNVEV (reference sequence). CDR3 length equals 12 residues. The CDR3 DNA is TGTGCCAGCGTTAACAGGGCGGCTGAAGCTTTCTTT. Its translation: CASVNRAAEAFF.

V and J are TRBV15 and TRBJ1-4; D is unresolved. Between the trimmed V and J ends, which lost 3 bases and 3 bases, there was a span of 14 bases. Germline CDR1 reads LNHNV; CDR2 reads YYDKDF (reference sequence). The CDR3 length is 16 residues. CDR3 coding DNA: TGTGCCACCAGCAGGGTTCAGCGTCCAGCTAATGAAAAACTGTTTTTT. Translating it yields CATSRVQRPANEKLFF.

This chain joins TRBV6-5 and TRBJ1-1; TRBD1 might be the D (5 bases). The V gene lost 0 bases and the J gene lost 6 bases, with 11 bases spanning the gap. From germline, CDR1 is MNHEY and CDR2 SVGAGI. The CDR3 is 14 residues long. For the CDR3, the DNA is TGTGCCAGCAGTTACTCGATCAGGGTGCCTGAAGCTTTCTTT. Protein: CASSYSIRVPEAFF.

This chain joins TRBV11-2 and TRBJ1-1; D unclear. Trimming removed 3 bases at V and 2 bases at J, with 10 bases between. Germline assignment: CDR1 SGHAT and CDR2 FQNNGV. This CDR3 region has 14 residues. For the CDR3, the DNA is TGTGCCAGCAGCTTTGGCACAGACAACACTGAAGCTTTCTTT. It codes for CASSFGTDNTEAFF.

As for this clone: Additional DNA sequences in this sample encode the identical CDR3. The J gene is TRBJ1-2, the V gene TRBV19; 7 positions agree with TRBD1. Germline loops: CDR1 LNHDA, CDR2 SQIVND (reference sequence). After removal of 9 bases from V and 6 bases from J, the junction contained 7 bases not matched to a gene. This CDR3 comprises 12 residues. The CDR3 DNA follows: TGTGCCAGAAAGATAGGGGGCGATGGCTACACCTTC. The encoded protein is CARKIGGDGYTF.

V is TRBV30 and J is TRBJ2-3, with D possibly matching TRBD1 (6 bases). V was trimmed by 1 base and J by 3 bases, leaving 11 bases between them. Germline V gives CDR1 GTSNPN, CDR2 SVGIG (reference sequence). This CDR3 is built from 14 residues. CDR3 sequence (DNA): TGTGCCTGGAGTGAACCCCAGGGGACAGATACGCAGTATTTT. Encoded protein: CAWSEPQGTDTQYF.

The genes are TRBV28 and TRBJ1-6; the D gene is possibly TRBD1 (6 bases). Germline values: CDR1 MDHEN, CDR2 SYDVKM. V lost 0 bases to trimming and J lost 7 bases, with 13 bases between them. The CDR3 has 16 amino acids. The CDR3 region is CASSLWTGLVNSPLHF. The CDR3 DNA reads as TGTGCCAGCAGTTTATGGACAGGTTTAGTAAATTCACCCCTCCACTTT.

The V gene is TRBV2, the J gene TRBJ1-2, with no clear D. The ends were cut back, 6 bases at V and 8 bases at J, with 13 bases in the middle. Germline CDR1 and CDR2: SNHLY and FYNNEI. This CDR3 spans 12 amino acids. The CDR3 DNA reads TGTGCCAGCAGGGCAGAATCAGGCGGCTACACCTTC. Translated, it gives CASRAESGGYTF.

This CDR3 is CASSSTGGVAGELFF. As DNA, the CDR3 is TGTGCCAGCAGCTCGACAGGGGGAGTTGCCGGGGAGCTGTTTTTT. This chain joins TRBV7-3 and TRBJ2-2; 9 bases align to TRBD1. Germline V gene lookup returns CDR1 SGHTA and CDR2 FQGTGA. V gave up 4 bases and J gave up 6 bases; unmatched junction bases: 6. CDR3 length: 15 residues. Complete variable domain (other parts from reference TRBV7-3 and TRBJ2-2): GAGVSQTPSNKVTEKGKYVELRCDPISGHTALYWYRQSLGQGPEFLIYFQGTGAADDSGLPNDRFFAVRPEGSVSTLKIQRTERGDSAVYLCASSSTGGVAGELFFGEGSRLTVL.

The V call is TRBV5-1, the J call TRBJ1-4; 7 nucleotides line up with TRBD1. In germline, CDR1 is SGHRS, CDR2 YFSETQ. With 4 bases clipped from V and 0 bases from J, the junction kept 6 bases outside the gene matches. The CDR3 spans 16 residues. The chain's CDR3 is CASSLGTASTNEKLFF. The CDR3 DNA follows: TGCGCCAGCAGCCTCGGGACAGCCTCAACTAATGAAAAACTGTTTTTT.

This clone occurred once. The chain combines TRBV6-1 with TRBJ2-2; TRBD2 aligns across 8 bases. J was trimmed by 5 bases and V by 2 bases; bases with no gene match: 7. Germline V gene sequence: CDR1 MNHNS, CDR2 SASEGT. The CDR3 runs to 16 residues. As DNA, the CDR3 is TGTGCCAGCAGTGAACTCGGAGCGGGGGAAACCGGGGAGCTGTTTTTT. It translates to CASSELGAGETGELFF.

CDR3 loop: CASSLAPRVDRGNSPLHF. CDR3 sequence (DNA): TGTGCCAGCAGCTTGGCCCCAAGGGTTGACAGGGGGAATTCACCCCTCCACTTT. The chain is built from TRBV5-5 and TRBJ1-6; 9 bases match TRBD1. This CDR3 is 18 amino acids long. The V gene end was trimmed by 0 bases and the J gene end by 7 bases; junction bases not matched to a gene: 11. The germline CDR1 and CDR2 sequences are SGHKS and YYEKEE (reference sequence).

The chain recombines TRBV3-1 (or the pseudogene TRBV3-2) with TRBJ2-7, with 8 bases fitting TRBD2. V shed 0 bases and J 6 bases; nucleotides not matched to a gene: 10. The CDR3 spans 16 residues. From germline, CDR1 is LGHDT and CDR2 YNNKEL (reference sequence). Here the CDR3 DNA reads TGTGCCAGCAGCCAAGAGGTAGCTAGCGGGCATAGCGAGCAGTACTTC. This gives the protein CASSQEVASGHSEQYF.

The rearrangement uses TRBV20-1 and TRBJ2-7; 8 nucleotides align to TRBD1. The CDR3 extends over 11 amino acids. Germline V gives CDR1 DFQATT, CDR2 SNEGSKA (reference sequence). The V gene end was trimmed by 5 bases and the J gene end by 5 bases; junction bases not matched to a gene: 2. In nucleotides, the CDR3 is TGCAGTGCTCACAGGGGGAACGAGCAGTACTTC. Protein: CSAHRGNEQYF.

The chain recombines TRBV4-1 with TRBJ1-2, with D unclear. Germline-derived CDR1 and CDR2 are MGHRA and YSYEKL. The germline V and J ends were trimmed by 1 base and 12 bases, with 18 bases remaining between them. The CDR3 sequence is 14 residues long. The CDR3 nucleotides are TGCGCCAGCAGCCAAGTAGGAGGGCCTCTGGCGGACACCTTC. As protein: CASSQVGGPLADTF.

This clone was observed a single time. The rearrangement uses TRBV5-3 and TRBJ2-7; 10 nucleotides align to TRBD1. TRBV5-3 qualifies as an ORF whose function is uncertain. CDR3 length: 14 residues. V lost 4 bases, J lost 8 bases, and 9 bases stayed unmatched. The CDR3 DNA follows: TGTGCCAGAAGCCGGGACAGGGGTAAGGCTAAGCAGTACTTC. Translating it yields CARSRDRGKAKQYF.